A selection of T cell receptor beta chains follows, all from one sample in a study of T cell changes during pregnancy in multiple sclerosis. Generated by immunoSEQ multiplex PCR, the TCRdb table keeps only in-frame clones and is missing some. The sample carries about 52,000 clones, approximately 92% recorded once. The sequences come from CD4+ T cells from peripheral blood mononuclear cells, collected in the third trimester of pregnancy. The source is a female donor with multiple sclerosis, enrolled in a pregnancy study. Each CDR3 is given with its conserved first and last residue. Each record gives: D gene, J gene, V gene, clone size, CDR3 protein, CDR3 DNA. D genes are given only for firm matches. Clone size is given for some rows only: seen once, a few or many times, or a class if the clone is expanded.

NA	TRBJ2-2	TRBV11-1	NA	CASSFGSFANTGELFF	TGTGCCAGCAGCTTCGGGAGCTTCGCGAACACCGGGGAGCTGTTTTTT
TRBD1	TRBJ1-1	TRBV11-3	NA	CASSLGTGTNTEAFF	TGTGCCAGCAGCTTAGGGACAGGGACGAACACTGAAGCTTTCTTT
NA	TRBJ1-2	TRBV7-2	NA	CASSFRELANYGYTF	TGTGCCAGCAGCTTCCGGGAGTTAGCCAACTATGGCTACACCTTC
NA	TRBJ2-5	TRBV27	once	CASSLLGSQETQYF	TGTGCCAGCAGTTTACTAGGCTCCCAAGAGACCCAGTACTTC
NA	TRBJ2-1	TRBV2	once	CASGGRMYNEQFF	TGTGCCAGCGGGGGGAGAATGTACAATGAGCAGTTCTTC
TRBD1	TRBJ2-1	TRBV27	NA	CASSPRGPNEQFF	TGTGCCAGCAGTCCCAGGGGGCCGAATGAGCAGTTCTTC
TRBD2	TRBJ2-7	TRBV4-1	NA	CASSQDAGLAASSYEQYF	TGCGCCAGCAGCCAAGACGCGGGACTAGCGGCCAGCTCCTACGAGCAGTACTTC
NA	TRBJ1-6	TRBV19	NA	CASLNRGMNSPLHF	TGTGCCAGTTTGAATAGGGGAATGAATTCACCCCTCCACTTT
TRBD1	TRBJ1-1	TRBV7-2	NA	CASSPRTGGTEAFF	TGTGCCAGCAGCCCCCGGACAGGGGGCACTGAAGCTTTCTTT
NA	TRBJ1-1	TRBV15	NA	CATSRDRGSKSLNTEAFF	TGTGCCACCAGCAGAGATCGTGGCTCCAAAAGTTTGAACACTGAAGCTTTCTTT
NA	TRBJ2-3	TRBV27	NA	CASSLMDGNPQDTQYF	TGTGCCAGCAGTTTAATGGACGGGAACCCCCAAGATACGCAGTATTTT
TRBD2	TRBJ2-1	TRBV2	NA	CASRVAGGPREQFF	TGTGCCAGCAGGGTAGCGGGGGGGCCGCGGGAGCAGTTCTTC
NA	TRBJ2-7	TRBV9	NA	CASSVGGSYEQYF	TGTGCCAGCAGCGTCGGGGGCTCCTACGAGCAGTACTTC
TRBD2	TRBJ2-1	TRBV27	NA	CASSQRGVLLNEQFF	TGTGCCAGCAGTCAGCGGGGGGTCCTTTTAAATGAGCAGTTCTTC
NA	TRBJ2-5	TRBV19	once	CASSIGTVRETQYF	TGTGCCAGTAGTATAGGGACAGTGCGGGAGACCCAGTACTTC
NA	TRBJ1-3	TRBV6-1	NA	CASSEADTSPGNTIYF	TGTGCCAGCAGTGAAGCCGATACTTCGCCTGGAAACACCATATATTTT
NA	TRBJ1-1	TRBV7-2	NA	CASGPTVTEAFF	TGTGCCAGCGGCCCGACAGTCACTGAAGCTTTCTTT
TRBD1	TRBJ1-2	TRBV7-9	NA	CASSLLGGSPNYGYTF	TGTGCCAGCAGCTTATTAGGGGGCAGTCCTAACTATGGCTACACCTTC
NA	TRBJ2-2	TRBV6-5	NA	CASSYSVFADTGELFF	TGTGCCAGCAGTTACTCGGTGTTTGCGGACACCGGGGAGCTGTTTTTT
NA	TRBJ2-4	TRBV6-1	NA	CASSSDSQAKNIQYF	TGTGCCAGCAGCTCGGACAGCCAAGCCAAAAACATTCAGTACTTC
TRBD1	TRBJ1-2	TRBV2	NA	CASSGQDYGYTF	TGTGCCAGTTCGGGACAGGACTATGGCTACACCTTC
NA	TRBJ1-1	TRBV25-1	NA	CASRYGMNTEAFF	TGTGCCAGCAGGTACGGGATGAACACTGAAGCTTTCTTT
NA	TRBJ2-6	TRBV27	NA	CASSKTTGLGANVLTF	TGTGCCAGTAGCAAAACAACAGGGCTTGGGGCCAACGTCCTGACTTTC
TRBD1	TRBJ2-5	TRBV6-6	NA	CASSYGPGGVETQYF	TGTGCCAGCAGTTACGGTCCAGGGGGCGTTGAGACCCAGTACTTC
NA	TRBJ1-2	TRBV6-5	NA	CASSSDRSIYGYTF	TGTGCCAGCAGTTCCGACAGGAGCATCTATGGCTACACCTTC
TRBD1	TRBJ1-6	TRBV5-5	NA	CASSLSHRGRNNSPLHF	TGTGCCAGCAGCCTGTCGCACAGGGGTAGAAACAATTCACCCCTCCACTTT
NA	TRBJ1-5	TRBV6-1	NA	CASSEAWGRTSPNQPQHF	TGTGCCAGCAGTGAAGCGTGGGGCAGGACCTCCCCTAATCAGCCCCAGCATTTT
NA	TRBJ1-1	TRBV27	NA	CASSSTGFNTEAFF	TGTGCCAGCAGTTCGACAGGATTTAACACTGAAGCTTTCTTT
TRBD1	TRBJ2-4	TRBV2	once	CASSLGRDSRNIQYF	TGTGCCAGCAGCTTGGGAAGGGACAGTAGAAACATTCAGTACTTC
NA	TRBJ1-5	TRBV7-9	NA	CASSYSPNQPQHF	TGTGCCAGCAGCTACAGTCCCAATCAGCCCCAGCATTTT
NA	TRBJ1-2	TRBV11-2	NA	CASSFGGNYGYTF	TGTGCCAGCAGCTTTGGCGGGAACTATGGCTACACCTTC
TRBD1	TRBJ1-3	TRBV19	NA	CASSTNRGASGNTIYF	TGTGCCAGTAGTACCAACAGGGGCGCCTCTGGAAACACCATATATTTT
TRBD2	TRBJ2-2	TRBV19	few	CASSIGWGGTGELFF	TGTGCCAGTAGTATCGGGTGGGGGGGAACCGGGGAGCTGTTTTTT
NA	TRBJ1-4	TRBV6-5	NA	CASKKGRPTNEKLFF	TGTGCCAGCAAAAAGGGGAGGCCAACTAATGAAAAACTGTTTTTT
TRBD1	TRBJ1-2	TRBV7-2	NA	CASSLNRGPNYGYTF	TGTGCCAGCAGCTTAAACAGGGGGCCCAACTATGGCTACACCTTC
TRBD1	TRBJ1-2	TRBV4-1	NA	CASSLLDRRGQGVGYTF	TGCGCCAGCAGCCTCCTCGACCGGCGGGGACAGGGGGTTGGCTACACCTTC
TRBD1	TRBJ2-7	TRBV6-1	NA	CASSERGWGQGGNEQYF	TGTGCCAGCAGTGAAAGAGGTTGGGGACAGGGGGGCAACGAGCAGTACTTC
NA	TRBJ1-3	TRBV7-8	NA	CASSLITGTGNTIYF	TGTGCCAGCAGCTTAATAACAGGGACTGGAAACACCATATATTTT
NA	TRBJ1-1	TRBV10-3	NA	CAITEGRTNEAFF	TGTGCCATCACCGAAGGGCGGACAAATGAAGCTTTCTTT
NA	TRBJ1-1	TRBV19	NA	CASSIVRGASEAFF	TGTGCCAGTAGTATTGTTCGGGGGGCATCTGAAGCTTTCTTT
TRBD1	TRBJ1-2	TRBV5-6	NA	CASSFRGQGYGYTF	TGTGCCAGCAGCTTCAGGGGGCAAGGGTATGGCTACACCTTC
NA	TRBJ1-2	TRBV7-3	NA	CASSLGRELVYGYTF	TGTGCCAGCAGCTTAGGACGGGAGTTAGTCTATGGCTACACCTTC
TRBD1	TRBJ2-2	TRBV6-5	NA	CASSSDRVSTGELFF	TGTGCCAGCAGTTCAGACAGGGTGTCAACCGGGGAGCTGTTTTTT
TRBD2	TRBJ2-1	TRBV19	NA	CASSMSTSGGYNEQFF	TGTGCCAGTAGTATGTCGACTAGCGGGGGCTACAATGAGCAGTTCTTC
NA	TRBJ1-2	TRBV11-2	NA	CASSLDPRGGYTF	TGTGCCAGCAGCTTAGATCCAAGAGGTGGCTACACCTTC
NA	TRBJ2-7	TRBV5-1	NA	CASSRGDRPYEQYF	TGCGCCAGCAGCAGGGGGGACAGACCCTACGAGCAGTACTTC
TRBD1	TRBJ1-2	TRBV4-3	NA	CANSRNRDSAYGYTF	TGCGCCAACAGCCGCAACCGGGACAGTGCTTATGGCTACACCTTC
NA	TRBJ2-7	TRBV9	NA	CASSGHSYEQYF	TGTGCCAGCAGTGGACATTCCTACGAGCAGTACTTC